These 20 T cell receptor beta chains were sequenced from one sample in a study of neurological immune-mediated disorders. A single record per CDR3 protein comes from TCRdb applying MiXCR to the 5' RACE reads. The data show about 58,000 distinct CDR3 sequences, roughly 3.5% seen once. The sample was PBMCs. The receptors here all came from a woman aged 60-75 years with multiple sclerosis.

At least ten counts were recorded for this clonotype. The CDR3 DNA is TGTGCCAGCTCTACAACCTACGAGCAGTACTTC. Translation: CASSTTYEQYF. The chain uses TRBV12-3 or TRBV12-4 and TRBJ2-7; D gene uncertain. This CDR3 is built from 11 residues. Trimming pared 8 bases from V and 2 bases from J, leaving 7 bases between.

Many counts were recorded for this clonotype. V and J are TRBV2 and TRBJ2-7, with TRBD2 matching 8 bases. The germline V gene encodes CDR1 SNHLY and CDR2 FYNNEI. The CDR3 is 14 residues long. J lost 3 bases, V lost 6 bases, and 7 bases had no gene match. The CDR3 region is CASRASGSSYEQYF. CDR3 nucleotide sequence: TGTGCCAGCAGGGCAAGCGGGAGTAGCTACGAGCAGTACTTC.

The sample holds many counts of this clonotype. The V call is TRBV5-1, the J call TRBJ1-1, with D maybe TRBD1 (6 bases). V was shortened by 0 bases and J by 1 base, with 13 bases between the two germline ends. CDR3 length: 16 residues. Germline assignment: CDR1 SGHRS and CDR2 YFSETQ. The CDR3 region has the DNA TGCGCCAGCAGCTTGGTTTTGGGGGCGAAGAACACTGAAGCTTTCTTT. It encodes CASSLVLGAKNTEAFF.

This clonotype was recorded many times. The V gene is TRBV7-8, the J gene TRBJ2-1, with D unclear. V was shortened by 5 bases and J by 10 bases, with 9 bases between the two germline ends. CDR1 SGHVS and CDR2 FQNEAQ come from the germline V gene. The CDR3 is made up of 11 amino acids. The CDR3 bases are TGTGCCAGCAGCCCTCTTTGGGAGCAGTTCTTC. Residues: CASSPLWEQFF.

There are many counts of this clonotype. The chain employs TRBV20-1 and TRBJ2-2; no definite D call. Trimming cost V 6 bases and J 6 bases, with 14 bases left between them. This CDR3 contains 13 residues. The germline gives CDR1 DFQATT, CDR2 SNEGSKA (reference sequence). The CDR3, as DNA: TGCAGTGCGCTGGTTTCTGTCTCCGGGGAGCTGTTTTTT. Amino acid sequence: CSALVSVSGELFF.

In this sample, this clonotype turned up many times. V is TRBV5-1 and J is TRBJ2-7; possibly TRBD1 for D (5 bases). Looked up from germline, CDR1 is SGHRS and CDR2 is YFSETQ. The CDR3 sequence is 16 residues long. Between the trimmed V and J ends, which lost 0 bases and 2 bases, there was a span of 15 bases. This chain's CDR3 is CASSLGQSTETYEQYF. The CDR3 region has the DNA TGCGCCAGCAGCTTGGGACAGAGCACAGAGACCTACGAGCAGTACTTC.

This clonotype was counted many times. The chain has TRBV2 and TRBJ2-7, with TRBD2 as a possible D gene (6 bases). V was trimmed by 3 bases and J by 6 bases, leaving 30 bases between them. This CDR3 contains 19 residues. CDR1 is SNHLY, CDR2 FYNNEI, per germline. The CDR3 bases are TGTGCCAGCAGTGATGGGGAGGACCGGGTGACCGTAGCGATGCGCGAGCAGTACTTC. Translation: CASSDGEDRVTVAMREQYF.

This clonotype was detected ten times or more. This sequence joins TRBV4-1 and TRBJ2-5; no clear D. Looked up from germline, CDR1 is MGHRA and CDR2 is YSYEKL. The CDR3 contains 15 residues. V gave up 3 bases and J gave up 0 bases, with 11 bases separating them. The CDR3 region is CASSHPDGYQETQYF. The CDR3 region has the DNA TGCGCCAGCAGCCACCCCGACGGCTACCAAGAGACCCAGTACTTC.

There are many counts of this clonotype. The V call is TRBV20-1, the J call TRBJ2-7; maybe TRBD2 (5 bases). Germline V gene data show CDR1 as DFQATT and CDR2 as SNEGSKA (reference sequence). The length of the CDR3 is 14 residues. Trimming cost V 1 base and J 2 bases, with 12 bases left between them. CDR3 sequence (DNA): TGCAGTGCTAGAGGATTAGCGAGAGCCTACGAGCAGTACTTC. This gives the protein CSARGLARAYEQYF.

In regard to this clonotype: A clone one base away is much larger, so this may be a read error. The chain recombines TRBV2 with TRBJ1-6; D gene unclear. The length of the CDR3 is 16 residues. Looked up from germline, CDR1 is SNHLY and CDR2 is FYNNEI. The CDR3 coding sequence is TGTGCCAGCAGGTTCAGCACTTTCTCCTATAATTCACCCCTCAACTTT. It translates to CASRFSTFSYNSPLNF.

This clonotype occurred many times. The rearrangement uses TRBV7-9 and TRBJ1-1, with D perhaps matching TRBD1 (5 bases). The germline V gene encodes CDR1 SEHNR and CDR2 FQNEAQ (reference sequence). This CDR3 has 17 amino acids. Trimming removed 0 bases at V and 0 bases at J, with 14 bases between. The CDR3 sequence is CASSLAWGKGMNTEAFF. CDR3 DNA sequence: TGTGCCAGCAGCTTAGCGTGGGGGAAAGGAATGAACACTGAAGCTTTCTTT.

This clonotype showed up many times. V usage is TRBV3-1 and J usage is TRBJ2-1; TRBD2 agrees at 9 bases. Trimming cost V 4 bases and J 7 bases; bases outside gene matches: 11. The CDR3 extends over 16 amino acids. The germline CDR1 and CDR2 sequences are LGHDT and YNNKEL (reference sequence). The CDR3 reads CASSRRLAGGLNEQFF. The CDR3 bases are TGTGCCAGCAGCCGAAGATTGGCGGGGGGGCTTAATGAGCAGTTCTTC.

V and J are TRBV7-2 and TRBJ2-3; TRBD2 aligns across 11 bases. Losses at the gene ends were 3 bases for V and 5 bases for J; bases not matched to a gene: 7. Germline V CDR1 and CDR2: SGHTA, FQGNSA. CDR3 size: 16 residues. CDR3 sequence reads: CASSFLAGGSGDTQYF. CDR3 DNA sequence: TGTGCCAGCAGCTTCCTAGCGGGGGGTTCAGGAGATACGCAGTATTTT. Full variable domain (outside the CDR3, taken from reference TRBV7-2 and TRBJ2-3): GAGVSQSPSNKVTEKGKDVELRCDPISGHTALYWYRQSLGQGLEFLIYFQGNSAPDKSGLPSDRFSAERTGGSVSTLTIQRTQQEDSAVYLCASSFLAGGSGDTQYFGPGTRLTVL.

This clonotype was seen at least ten times. The V and J genes are TRBV7-7 and TRBJ2-5, with a possible D match to TRBD2 (5 bases). CDR1 and CDR2 (germline): SSHAT, FNYEAQ (reference sequence). Trimming removed 5 bases at V and 4 bases at J, with 11 bases between. CDR3 length equals 13 residues. CDR3: CASSKGLGETQYF. As DNA, the CDR3 is TGTGCCAGCAGCAAAGGACTGGGAGAGACCCAGTACTTC.

This clonotype was counted many times. The chain combines TRBV5-1 with TRBJ1-2; the D gene is possibly TRBD1 (5 bases). V was cut by 8 bases and J by 4 bases, with 9 bases left in between. CDR1 SGHRS and CDR2 YFSETQ come from the germline V gene. This CDR3 contains 11 residues. The CDR3 DNA reads TGCGCCAGTCAGGGAGGCTATGGCTACACCTTC. It codes for CASQGGYGYTF.

This clonotype was seen repeatedly, ten times or more. No conserved phenylalanine or tryptophan is present at the end of the CDR3, so a read error is the likely explanation. The chain links TRBV27 to TRBJ1-2; tentatively, D is TRBD1 (5 bases). The V end lost 5 bases, the J end lost 4 bases, and 11 bases lay between the germline ends. The CDR3 is 13 amino acids. Per the germline V gene, CDR1 is MNHEY and CDR2 is SMNVEV (reference sequence). The CDR3, as DNA: TGTGCCAGCAGTGGGGGAATAGGCTATGGCTACACCAAC. This gives the protein CASSGGIGYGYTN.

This clonotype occurred many times. This chain joins TRBV6-5 and TRBJ2-4; TRBD2 might be the D (5 bases). The germline gives CDR1 MNHEY, CDR2 SVGAGI. Trimming stripped 9 bases from V and 7 bases from J, with 13 bases between. CDR3 length equals 12 residues. This chain's CDR3 is CASVGVENIQYF. The CDR3 DNA reads TGTGCCAGTGTCGGGGTAGAGAACATTCAGTACTTC.

In this sample, this clonotype turned up many times. J is TRBJ2-6 and V is TRBV7-6; perhaps TRBD1 as D (5 bases). The V gene's germline CDR1 is SGHVS and CDR2 FNYEAQ. Trimming removed 1 base from V and 0 bases from J, with 7 bases in between. The length of the CDR3 is 16 residues. The CDR3 coding sequence is TGTGCCAGCAGCTTAGTAAGGGGCTCTGGGGCCAACGTCCTGACTTTC. It specifies CASSLVRGSGANVLTF.

The chain recombines TRBV29-1 with TRBJ2-6; TRBD2 is a possible D gene (7 bases). Per the germline V gene, CDR1 is SQVTM and CDR2 is ANQGSEA. Trimming took 3 bases from V and 11 from J, leaving 14 bases between them. CDR3 size: 13 residues. This CDR3 is CSVDSGGPYVLTF. The CDR3 region has the DNA TGCAGCGTTGATTCCGGGGGGCCCTACGTCCTGACTTTC. The full variable domain, in which reference TRBV29-1 and TRBJ2-6 provide the parts outside the CDR3, is SAVISQKPSRDICQRGTSLTIQCQVDSQVTMMFWYRQQPGQSLTLIATANQGSEATYESGFVIDKFPISRPNLTFSTLTVSNMSPEDSSIYLCSVDSGGPYVLTFGAGSRLTVL.

This clonotype was found many times. CDR3 sequence: CAPPGVHEQYF. The CDR3 DNA sequence: TGTGCCCCCCCAGGCGTTCACGAGCAGTACTTC. The rearrangement joins TRBV24-1 to TRBJ2-7; D is undetermined. Looked up from germline, CDR1 is KGHDR and CDR2 is SFDVKD. Trimming took 12 bases from V and 5 from J, leaving 13 bases between them. The CDR3 spans 11 residues.